These 3 T cell receptor beta chains were sequenced from one sample in a study of T cell responses to AZD1222 COVID-19 vaccine. Method: immunoSEQ multiplex PCR; TCRdb's copy keeps in-frame clones and lacks some. The table shows some 170,000 clones, with over 80% occurring only once. Sequenced here: peripheral blood, sampled 28 days after the second dose of the MenACWY control vaccine. These receptors originate from an adult who received the MenACWY meningococcal vaccine as a control.

The chain employs TRBV30 and TRBJ1-2; D possibly corresponds to TRBD1 (5 bases). Germline CDR1 and CDR2: GTSNPN and SVGIG (reference sequence). The CDR3 has 13 residues. Trimming shortened V by 2 bases and J by 7 bases, and 14 bases separated the two germline ends. CDR3 DNA sequence: TGTGCCTGGAGTAGTTTAGGGGTTGGTGGCTACACCTTC. It specifies CAWSSLGVGGYTF.

The rearrangement uses TRBV5-1 and TRBJ1-1; tentatively, D is TRBD1 (5 bases). This CDR3 comprises 13 residues. Trimming shortened V by 4 bases and J by 10 bases, and 17 bases separated the two germline ends. Germline-derived CDR1 and CDR2 are SGHRS and YFSETQ. The chain's CDR3 is CASSRGLGSLAFF. The DNA of the CDR3 is TGCGCCAGCAGCCGGGGACTGGGGTCGTTAGCTTTCTTT. The variable domain in full, completed from reference TRBV5-1 and TRBJ1-1, reads KAGVTQTPRYLIKTRGQQVTLSCSPISGHRSVSWYQQTPGQGLQFLFEYFSETQRNKGNFPGRFSGRQFSNSRSEMNVSTLELGDSALYLCASSRGLGSLAFFGQGTRLTVV.

V gene TRBV6-6 combines with J gene TRBJ1-6; no definite D call. This CDR3 region has 12 residues. V lost 6 bases to trimming and J lost 9 bases, with 9 bases between them. CDR1 and CDR2 from the germline V gene are MNHNY and SVGAGI (reference sequence). The CDR3 coding sequence is TGTGCCAGCAGCATCCTGGGTTCACCCCTCCACTTT. Translated, it gives CASSILGSPLHF.